A selection of T cell receptor beta chains follows, all from one sample in a study of Ad26.COV2.S vaccination and SARS-CoV-2 variants. Generated by immunoSEQ multiplex PCR, the TCRdb table keeps only in-frame clones and is missing some. In the table there are hundreds of thousands of clones, around 89% of which are singletons. This sample comprised peripheral blood, obtained in a trial of Ad26.COV2.S vaccine versus placebo. These receptors were collected from a person between 18 and 59 years old who received the Ad26.COV2.S COVID-19 vaccine or a placebo. Each CDR3 is given with its conserved first and last residue. The D gene is left open where the match is weak. Some rows have no size entry. The others give once, few or many, or a class for an expanded clone.

few	TRBV6-5	-	TRBJ1-5	TGTGCCAGCACTACAGGGTCGCGCAATCAGCCCCAGCATTTT	CASTTGSRNQPQHF
-	TRBV5-6	-	TRBJ2-7	TGTGCCAGCAGCTTGTACAGCTACGAGCAGTACTTC	CASSLYSYEQYF
-	TRBV28	TRBD2	TRBJ2-7	TGTGCCAGCATTGCGGGAGGCCGAACCTACGAGCAGTACTTC	CASIAGGRTYEQYF
once	TRBV12-3/TRBV12-4	-	TRBJ1-2	TGTGCCTCTCGTCGTGGCTCTAACTATGGCTACACCTTC	CASRRGSNYGYTF
-	TRBV9	TRBD2	TRBJ2-1	TGTGCCAGCAGCGTCGGAACTAGCGGGACTAACAATGAGCAGTTCTTC	CASSVGTSGTNNEQFF
-	TRBV5-1	-	TRBJ2-3	TGCGCCAGCAGCCCCTCTGGGTCTAGCACAGATACGCAGTATTTT	CASSPSGSSTDTQYF
few	TRBV10-1	-	TRBJ1-5	TGCGCCAGCAGTGAGTCGGTAGGGGTTCGGCAGCCCCAGCATTTT	CASSESVGVRQPQHF
-	TRBV7-3	TRBD1	TRBJ2-7	TGTGCCAGCAGCTCAAAGCCGGGACAGGCCTACGAGCAGTACTTC	CASSSKPGQAYEQYF
-	TRBV11-2	-	TRBJ1-4	TGTGCCAGCAGCTTCGGTCCGCGGGGTGAAAAACTGTTTTTT	CASSFGPRGEKLFF
-	TRBV7-9	TRBD1	TRBJ1-1	TGTGCCAGCAGCGGACAGGGGGGCTCCGAAGCTTTCTTT	CASSGQGGSEAFF
-	TRBV19	-	TRBJ1-1	TGTGCCAGTAGTTCCACTAGGGGGACTGAAGCTTTCTTT	CASSSTRGTEAFF
-	TRBV6-4	TRBD2	TRBJ2-2	TGTGCCAGCCGGACTAGCGGGGGGGCCGGGGAGCTGTTTTTT	CASRTSGGAGELFF
-	TRBV28	-	TRBJ1-1	TGTGCCAGCAGTTTAGATGCTCAGTCATCTGAAGCTTTCTTT	CASSLDAQSSEAFF
few	TRBV5-1	TRBD1	TRBJ1-1	TGCGCCAGCAGCACAGGACAGGGGAACACTGAAGCTTTCTTT	CASSTGQGNTEAFF
-	TRBV27	-	TRBJ2-3	TGTGCCAGCAGTTACCCGACGGGCACAGATACGCAGTATTTT	CASSYPTGTDTQYF
once	TRBV4-3	TRBD2	TRBJ2-5	TGCGCCAGCAGCCAAGATCGCGGGGGGGCCCAGACCCAGTACTTC	CASSQDRGGAQTQYF
-	TRBV29-1	-	TRBJ2-1	TGCAGCGTTGAAGGCAACAGTCAAAACAATGAGCAGTTCTTC	CSVEGNSQNNEQFF
-	TRBV27	-	TRBJ1-2	TGTGCCAGCAGTTTATTGGGGGCAAGCTATGGCTACACCTTC	CASSLLGASYGYTF
-	TRBV18	-	TRBJ1-2	TGTGCCAGCTCCCCCCCCGGGGGCACTATGGGAGGCTACACCTTC	CASSPPGGTMGGYTF
-	TRBV15	TRBD1	TRBJ1-3	TGTGCCACCAGCAGAGAAGTGGGACAGTCGGTCGGAAACACCATATATTTT	CATSREVGQSVGNTIYF
-	TRBV12-3/TRBV12-4	-	TRBJ1-5	TGTGCCAGCAGCCGTTCTCAGCCCCAGCATTTT	CASSRSQPQHF
-	TRBV2	-	TRBJ2-7	TGTGCCAGCAGTGGGACCGCTCCCGGGGAGCAGTACTTC	CASSGTAPGEQYF
-	TRBV27	-	TRBJ1-6	TGTGCCAGCAGTTCAAGCGGACTAAATTCACCCCTCCACTTT	CASSSSGLNSPLHF